A single sample gave rise to the 5 T cell receptor beta chains below, sequenced in a study of T cell changes during pregnancy in multiple sclerosis. Using immunoSEQ multiplex PCR, the repertoire was profiled, and TCRdb retains in-frame clones only, with some absent. Seen here are fewer than 90,000 clones, 90% to 95% observed once, and the top ten hold 1.3% to 1.5%. Specimen: peripheral blood, collected in the third trimester of pregnancy. Receptor source: a female donor in good health, enrolled as a control in a pregnancy study.

This clone is a singleton in its sample. This chain uses TRBV28 with TRBJ1-1; 7 positions agree with TRBD1. Trimming at V came to 10 bases and at J to 4 bases, leaving 9 bases not matched to a gene. There are 13 residues in the CDR3. Germline CDR1 MDHEN, CDR2 SYDVKM. CDR3 nucleotides: TGTGCCACCGTTACAGGGGAATCCACTGAAGCTTTCTTT. Translated: CATVTGESTEAFF.

In its sample, this clone was seen once. This rearrangement joins TRBV7-8 to TRBJ2-7; possible D gene TRBD1, 7 bases. Trimming stripped 1 base from V and 4 bases from J, with 26 bases between. The CDR3 contains 19 residues. From germline, CDR1 is SGHVS and CDR2 FQNEAQ. In DNA form, the CDR3 reads TGTGCCAGCAGCTTAGGCGGCAGGGGGTTTACTAGCTATAGTTACGAGCAGTACTTC. It yields the protein CASSLGGRGFTSYSYEQYF.

The gene calls are TRBV5-6 and TRBJ2-7, with 9 bases fitting TRBD1. The CDR3 is 13 amino acids. Germline trimming cut 5 bases from V and 6 bases from J; bases unmatched to any gene: 6. The germline V gene encodes CDR1 SGHDT and CDR2 YYEEEE. CDR3 sequence reads: CASRGTGIFEQYF. CDR3 DNA sequence: TGTGCCAGCAGGGGGACAGGGATCTTCGAGCAGTACTTC. The full variable domain, its missing parts supplied by reference TRBV5-6 and TRBJ2-7, is DAGVTQSPTHLIKTRGQQVTLRCSPKSGHDTVSWYQQALGQGPQFIFQYYEEEERQRGNFPDRFSGHQFPNYSSELNVNALLLGDSALYLCASRGTGIFEQYFGPGTRLTVT.

DNA for the CDR3: TGCGCCAGCAGCGCTAAAGCGGGGGCCCCCTACGAGCAGTACTTC. Translation: CASSAKAGAPYEQYF. J is TRBJ2-7 and V is TRBV5-1; 8 bases match TRBD2. The germline CDR1 and CDR2 sequences are SGHRS and YFSETQ. V shed 4 bases and J 2 bases; nucleotides not matched to a gene: 8. The CDR3 loop spans 15 amino acids.

This clone was seen once. The chain uses TRBV5-1 and TRBJ2-1; TRBD2 matches at 8 bases. Germline values: CDR1 SGHRS, CDR2 YFSETQ. The length of the CDR3 is 14 residues. The J segment lost 5 bases and the V segment lost 4 bases, leaving 5 bases of the junction unmatched. CDR3 loop: CASSAGGINNEQFF. The CDR3, as DNA: TGCGCCAGCAGCGCGGGAGGTATAAACAATGAGCAGTTCTTC.